This T cell receptor (beta chain) is from a study of blood T cell repertoires in COVID-19. Overall study: Collection of acute and convalescent COVID-19 samples took place in the United States, Italy and Spain. PBMCs, B-cell-depleted T cells, or T cells were the source of the cDNA or gDNA that made up the material.

As processed by the authors: By means of reference gene primer amplification, nucleated cell counts were estimated. Profiling relied on immunoSEQ multiplex PCR, and the TCRdb table lists in-frame clones only, not all of them. V and J calls and clone size are those listed in that table; D and trimming were worked out from the DNA. Of 250,000 to 300,000 clones in the sample, over 65% were seen once. Germline V gives CDR1 SNHLY, CDR2 FYNNEI. The trim removed 5 bases at V and 10 bases at J, leaving 17 bases unmatched. The CDR3 runs to 17 residues. This clone was detected a few times. V and J are TRBV2 and TRBJ1-6; TRBD1 matches 7 bases. The receptor was isolated from a man between 60 and 75 years old who had recovered from COVID-19. The sequencing sample was made of peripheral blood. The CDR3 bases are TGTGCCAGCAGTAGGAATGGACAGGTGGGGATACAATCACCCCTCCACTTT. Amino acids: CASSRNGQVGIQSPLHF.